This is a list of T cell receptor beta chains from one sample in a study of beta chain features in type 1 diabetes. Clones were read by immunoSEQ multiplex PCR, and TCRdb kept only the in-frame ones, dropping some. The table lists roughly 330,000 clones, 13% of them singletons. Sequences were obtained from naive CD4+ T cells from blood. Receptors originate from a woman aged 18-29 years with type 1 diabetes. The CDR3 runs from the conserved cysteine through the conserved F or W. Each record gives: V gene, J gene, clone size, D gene, CDR3 protein, CDR3 DNA. D genes are given only for firm matches. Expanded clones get a size class; other rows say once, few or many, or leave the size out.

v_gene: TRBV5-1; j_gene: TRBJ1-1; abundance: few; d_gene: -; CDR3aa: CASSYTGRGHTEAFF; CDR3nt: TGCGCCAGCAGCTACACAGGGAGAGGGCACACTGAAGCTTTCTTT
v_gene: TRBV9; j_gene: TRBJ1-5; abundance: -; d_gene: -; CDR3aa: CASSVSGKNQPQHF; CDR3nt: TGTGCCAGCAGCGTATCAGGGAAGAATCAGCCCCAGCATTTT
v_gene: TRBV7-9; j_gene: TRBJ2-5; abundance: few; d_gene: -; CDR3aa: CASSRQQGLGETQYF; CDR3nt: TGTGCCAGCAGCCGTCAACAGGGTCTTGGGGAGACCCAGTACTTC
v_gene: TRBV29-1; j_gene: TRBJ2-2; abundance: -; d_gene: -; CDR3aa: CSVEAAVANTGELFF; CDR3nt: TGCAGCGTTGAAGCGGCGGTCGCGAACACCGGGGAGCTGTTTTTT
v_gene: TRBV7-8; j_gene: TRBJ1-1; abundance: few; d_gene: -; CDR3aa: CASSLANIAEAFF; CDR3nt: TGTGCCAGCAGCTTAGCAAACATCGCTGAAGCTTTCTTT
v_gene: TRBV28; j_gene: TRBJ2-1; abundance: -; d_gene: -; CDR3aa: CASSPPLATTNNEQFF; CDR3nt: TGTGCCAGCAGTCCTCCCCTAGCGACTACGAACAATGAGCAGTTCTTC
v_gene: TRBV11-3; j_gene: TRBJ2-5; abundance: -; d_gene: -; CDR3aa: CASSLSETQYF; CDR3nt: TGTGCCAGCAGCTTAAGCGAGACCCAGTACTTC
v_gene: TRBV29-1; j_gene: TRBJ1-5; abundance: -; d_gene: -; CDR3aa: CSVGGGDQPQHF; CDR3nt: TGCAGCGTTGGGGGAGGGGATCAGCCCCAGCATTTT
v_gene: TRBV6-5; j_gene: TRBJ2-1; abundance: few; d_gene: TRBD2; CDR3aa: CASRSSGRDYNEQFF; CDR3nt: TGTGCCAGCAGATCTAGCGGGAGGGACTACAATGAGCAGTTCTTC
v_gene: TRBV9; j_gene: TRBJ2-2; abundance: few; d_gene: -; CDR3aa: CASSVGGQNTGELFF; CDR3nt: TGTGCCAGCAGCGTAGGCGGACAGAACACCGGGGAGCTGTTTTTT
v_gene: TRBV5-1; j_gene: TRBJ1-2; abundance: -; d_gene: -; CDR3aa: CASSLDRDYGYTF; CDR3nt: TGCGCCAGCAGCTTGGATCGGGACTATGGCTACACCTTC
v_gene: TRBV5-4; j_gene: TRBJ2-7; abundance: few; d_gene: TRBD2; CDR3aa: CASSLASGSSYEQYF; CDR3nt: TGTGCCAGCAGCTTGGCTAGCGGGAGCTCCTACGAGCAGTACTTC
v_gene: TRBV20-1; j_gene: TRBJ1-1; abundance: few; d_gene: TRBD1; CDR3aa: CSAPYTGGAFF; CDR3nt: TGCAGTGCTCCCTACACAGGGGGAGCTTTCTTT
v_gene: TRBV9; j_gene: TRBJ2-3; abundance: -; d_gene: -; CDR3aa: CASSARGLAGTDTQYF; CDR3nt: TGTGCCAGCAGCGCCCGCGGGCTAGCAGGCACAGATACGCAGTATTTT
v_gene: TRBV10-3; j_gene: TRBJ1-1; abundance: -; d_gene: TRBD1; CDR3aa: CAIAWDRGSNEAFF; CDR3nt: TGTGCCATCGCCTGGGACAGGGGATCGAATGAAGCTTTCTTT
v_gene: TRBV5-1; j_gene: TRBJ2-5; abundance: -; d_gene: -; CDR3aa: CASSLLDRRETQYF; CDR3nt: TGCGCCAGCAGCTTGTTAGATAGAAGAGAGACCCAGTACTTC
v_gene: TRBV29-1; j_gene: TRBJ2-5; abundance: -; d_gene: -; CDR3aa: CSVEWLAGETQYF; CDR3nt: TGCAGCGTTGAATGGCTAGCTGGAGAGACCCAGTACTTC
v_gene: TRBV30; j_gene: TRBJ1-5; abundance: -; d_gene: -; CDR3aa: CAWSVGLLRGAQHF; CDR3nt: TGTGCCTGGAGTGTGGGACTTCTCCGGGGGGCCCAGCATTTT
v_gene: TRBV30; j_gene: TRBJ2-2; abundance: -; d_gene: TRBD2; CDR3aa: CACPRGRASPTRELFF; CDR3nt: TGTGCCTGTCCCCGCGGGAGGGCCAGTCCTACCCGGGAGCTGTTTTTT
v_gene: TRBV7-2; j_gene: TRBJ2-2; abundance: few; d_gene: TRBD1; CDR3aa: CASSLKVGTENTGELFF; CDR3nt: TGTGCCAGCAGCTTAAAGGTCGGGACAGAAAACACCGGGGAGCTGTTTTTT
v_gene: TRBV5-1; j_gene: TRBJ1-4; abundance: -; d_gene: TRBD1; CDR3aa: CASSRRDSSTNEKLFF; CDR3nt: TGCGCCAGCAGCCGCCGGGACAGTTCAACTAATGAAAAACTGTTTTTT
v_gene: TRBV18; j_gene: TRBJ1-2; abundance: -; d_gene: -; CDR3aa: CASSPDSNYGYTF; CDR3nt: TGTGCCAGCTCACCAGACAGTAACTATGGCTACACCTTC
v_gene: TRBV25-1; j_gene: TRBJ2-5; abundance: few; d_gene: -; CDR3aa: CASRGTFGTQYF; CDR3nt: TGTGCCAGCAGAGGGACTTTTGGCACCCAGTACTTC
v_gene: TRBV9; j_gene: TRBJ2-1; abundance: -; d_gene: TRBD2; CDR3aa: CASSATSGASSYNEQFF; CDR3nt: TGTGCCAGCAGCGCAACTAGCGGGGCCAGCTCCTACAATGAGCAGTTCTTC
v_gene: TRBV19; j_gene: TRBJ2-1; abundance: few; d_gene: -; CDR3aa: CASSSTREIRYNEQFF; CDR3nt: TGTGCCAGTAGTTCGACTCGAGAGATTCGGTACAATGAGCAGTTCTTC
v_gene: TRBV6-6; j_gene: TRBJ2-1; abundance: few; d_gene: TRBD2; CDR3aa: CASSDRGGQQFF; CDR3nt: TGTGCCAGCAGTGACCGCGGGGGGCAGCAGTTCTTC
v_gene: TRBV6-5; j_gene: TRBJ2-1; abundance: -; d_gene: -; CDR3aa: CASSYYRDNEQFF; CDR3nt: TGTGCCAGCAGTTACTACAGAGACAATGAGCAGTTCTTC
v_gene: TRBV18; j_gene: TRBJ2-1; abundance: -; d_gene: TRBD1; CDR3aa: CASSPPGQGLIDNEQFF; CDR3nt: TGTGCCAGCTCACCACCGGGACAGGGTTTGATCGACAATGAGCAGTTCTTC
v_gene: TRBV2; j_gene: TRBJ1-1; abundance: -; d_gene: TRBD1; CDR3aa: CASSERTGNTEAFF; CDR3nt: TGTGCCAGCAGTGAACGGACAGGGAACACTGAAGCTTTCTTT
v_gene: TRBV7-9; j_gene: TRBJ1-5; abundance: -; d_gene: -; CDR3aa: CASAGRDQPQHF; CDR3nt: TGTGCCAGTGCAGGGAGGGATCAGCCCCAGCATTTT
v_gene: TRBV7-2; j_gene: TRBJ2-3; abundance: -; d_gene: -; CDR3aa: CASSLAGQTDTQYF; CDR3nt: TGTGCCAGCAGCTTAGCGGGACAAACAGATACGCAGTATTTT
v_gene: TRBV19; j_gene: TRBJ1-1; abundance: -; d_gene: -; CDR3aa: CASSAGDAVNTEAFF; CDR3nt: TGTGCCAGTAGTGCAGGGGACGCTGTGAACACTGAAGCTTTCTTT
v_gene: TRBV28; j_gene: TRBJ2-4; abundance: few; d_gene: TRBD2; CDR3aa: CASSRGLAENIQYF; CDR3nt: TGTGCCAGCAGTCGCGGACTAGCGGAAAACATTCAGTACTTC
v_gene: TRBV4-3; j_gene: TRBJ1-1; abundance: few; d_gene: -; CDR3aa: CASSLGGPRGVNTEAFF; CDR3nt: TGCGCCAGCAGCTTGGGGGGACCGCGGGGGGTGAACACTGAAGCTTTCTTT
v_gene: TRBV12-5; j_gene: TRBJ2-1; abundance: -; d_gene: TRBD2; CDR3aa: CASGWTSADYNEQFF; CDR3nt: TGTGCTAGTGGTTGGACTAGCGCGGATTACAATGAGCAGTTCTTC
v_gene: TRBV11-2; j_gene: TRBJ1-2; abundance: -; d_gene: -; CDR3aa: CASRLAGTFGGYTF; CDR3nt: TGTGCCAGCCGGTTGGCGGGGACTTTCGGTGGCTACACCTTC
v_gene: TRBV18; j_gene: TRBJ2-1; abundance: -; d_gene: TRBD2; CDR3aa: CASSPPGGGGYNEQFF; CDR3nt: TGTGCCAGCTCACCACCCGGGGGGGGAGGCTACAATGAGCAGTTCTTC
v_gene: TRBV30; j_gene: TRBJ2-1; abundance: few; d_gene: TRBD2; CDR3aa: CAWRLSGGGRDNEQFF; CDR3nt: TGTGCCTGGAGGCTTAGTGGCGGCGGGAGGGACAATGAGCAGTTCTTC
v_gene: TRBV5-4; j_gene: TRBJ2-7; abundance: few; d_gene: -; CDR3aa: CASSLLDSTSYEQYF; CDR3nt: TGTGCCAGCAGCTTGCTTGACTCGACCTCCTACGAGCAGTACTTC
v_gene: TRBV5-1; j_gene: TRBJ2-1; abundance: few; d_gene: TRBD2; CDR3aa: CASSFLAGGPGNEQFF; CDR3nt: TGCGCCAGCAGCTTTCTAGCGGGAGGGCCGGGGAATGAGCAGTTCTTC
v_gene: TRBV5-1; j_gene: TRBJ2-5; abundance: -; d_gene: TRBD1; CDR3aa: CASSFRTGQETQYF; CDR3nt: TGCGCCAGCAGCTTTCGGACAGGACAAGAGACCCAGTACTTC
v_gene: TRBV30; j_gene: TRBJ1-1; abundance: few; d_gene: -; CDR3aa: CAWINGAGSTEAFF; CDR3nt: TGTGCCTGGATAAACGGGGCGGGGTCCACTGAAGCTTTCTTT
v_gene: TRBV28; j_gene: TRBJ2-7; abundance: -; d_gene: TRBD2; CDR3aa: CASEGSGRFEQYF; CDR3nt: TGTGCCAGCGAGGGTAGCGGGAGATTCGAGCAGTACTTC
v_gene: TRBV15; j_gene: TRBJ2-3; abundance: few; d_gene: TRBD2; CDR3aa: CATSVRLAGWRAQADTQYF; CDR3nt: TGTGCCACCAGCGTTCGTCTAGCGGGTTGGAGGGCACAGGCAGATACGCAGTATTTT
v_gene: TRBV27; j_gene: TRBJ2-1; abundance: few; d_gene: TRBD2; CDR3aa: CASRGLAGTYNEQFF; CDR3nt: TGTGCCAGCAGGGGACTAGCGGGAACATACAATGAGCAGTTCTTC
v_gene: TRBV9; j_gene: TRBJ2-3; abundance: few; d_gene: -; CDR3aa: CASSVEYARGTQYF; CDR3nt: TGTGCCAGCAGCGTAGAGTACGCAAGAGGTACGCAGTATTTT
v_gene: TRBV9; j_gene: TRBJ2-5; abundance: -; d_gene: -; CDR3aa: CASSVDGETQYF; CDR3nt: TGTGCCAGCAGCGTAGACGGAGAGACCCAGTACTTC
v_gene: TRBV30; j_gene: TRBJ1-2; abundance: -; d_gene: -; CDR3aa: CAWSPEFDYGYTF; CDR3nt: TGTGCCTGGAGTCCAGAATTCGACTATGGCTACACCTTC
v_gene: TRBV2; j_gene: TRBJ1-2; abundance: few; d_gene: TRBD1; CDR3aa: CASKPTGTYVYGYTF; CDR3nt: TGTGCCAGCAAGCCGACAGGGACTTACGTCTATGGCTACACCTTC
v_gene: TRBV7-2; j_gene: TRBJ1-5; abundance: few; d_gene: -; CDR3aa: CASSLQSVSNQPQHF; CDR3nt: TGTGCCAGCAGCTTACAAAGCGTGAGCAATCAGCCCCAGCATTTT
v_gene: TRBV28; j_gene: TRBJ2-7; abundance: -; d_gene: -; CDR3aa: CASSAPGSRSYEQYF; CDR3nt: TGTGCCAGCAGTGCCCCCGGGAGCCGCTCCTACGAGCAGTACTTC
v_gene: TRBV9; j_gene: TRBJ1-1; abundance: -; d_gene: TRBD1; CDR3aa: CASSARQGATEAFF; CDR3nt: TGTGCCAGCAGCGCCCGACAGGGAGCCACTGAAGCTTTCTTT
v_gene: TRBV19; j_gene: TRBJ1-5; abundance: -; d_gene: -; CDR3aa: CASSSIIEPQHF; CDR3nt: TGTGCCAGTAGTTCTATCATTGAGCCCCAGCATTTT